This is a list of T cell receptor beta chains from one sample in a study of pediatric ulcerative colitis. Profiling relied on immunoSEQ multiplex PCR, and the TCRdb table lists in-frame clones only, not all of them. The repertoire holds about 60,000 clones, with over 70% as singletons. Sequenced input: blood. These receptors were obtained from a boy aged 5-17 years who was a control in a study of pediatric ulcerative colitis. Both conserved end residues are part of each CDR3. D genes are given only for firm matches. Size values are once, few and many counts, or a class for expanded clones, and some rows have none.

V	D	size	J	CDR3	DNA
TRBV5-1	TRBD1	NA	TRBJ2-3	CASSSGQGTDTQYF	TGCGCCAGCAGCTCCGGACAGGGGACAGATACGCAGTATTTT
TRBV19	TRBD1	NA	TRBJ1-2	CAIKGGLWTGKNYGYTF	TGTGCCATTAAGGGGGGGCTTTGGACAGGGAAGAACTATGGCTACACCTTC
TRBV5-1	NA	NA	TRBJ1-1	CASKSRAF	TGCGCCAGCAAGAGTCGGGCTTTT
TRBV4-3	NA	NA	TRBJ2-2	CASSHLGPPNTGELFF	TGCGCCAGCAGCCACCTGGGACCGCCGAACACCGGGGAGCTGTTTTTT
TRBV29-1	TRBD2	NA	TRBJ2-3	CSVDSRLAGGPDTQYF	TGCAGCGTTGATTCCCGACTAGCGGGGGGGCCGGATACGCAGTATTTT
TRBV7-8	NA	NA	TRBJ1-5	CASSLDRGAGQPQHF	TGTGCCAGCAGCTTAGATAGGGGGGCAGGGCAGCCCCAGCATTTT
TRBV2	NA	NA	TRBJ1-3	CASTRDRSSGNTIYF	TGTGCCAGCACCCGAGACCGAAGCTCTGGAAACACCATATATTTT
TRBV18	TRBD1	NA	TRBJ2-3	CASSLTGGPKLNTQYF	TGTGCCAGCTCACTCACAGGGGGCCCCAAGCTGAATACGCAGTATTTT
TRBV19	NA	NA	TRBJ2-7	CASSLSLSYEQYF	TGTGCCAGTAGTCTGTCTCTCTCCTACGAGCAGTACTTC
TRBV7-8	NA	NA	TRBJ2-6	CASSLVRLGANVLTF	TGTGCCAGCAGCTTAGTTCGGTTAGGGGCCAACGTCCTGACTTTC
TRBV9	NA	once	TRBJ2-7	CASSVAQSSYEQYF	TGTGCCAGCAGCGTAGCTCAGAGCTCCTACGAGCAGTACTTC
TRBV5-1	TRBD1	NA	TRBJ2-7	CASSWAGGTYEQYF	TGCGCCAGCAGCTGGGCAGGGGGTACCTACGAGCAGTACTTC
TRBV4-3	TRBD1	NA	TRBJ2-3	CASSQTGGEDTQYF	TGCGCCAGCAGCCAGACAGGGGGCGAAGATACGCAGTATTTT
TRBV27	TRBD1	once	TRBJ2-5	CASSFGTGRETQYF	TGTGCCAGCAGCTTCGGGACAGGCAGAGAGACCCAGTACTTC
TRBV5-1	NA	NA	TRBJ1-1	CASSLAGLVLNTEAFF	TGCGCCAGCAGCTTGGCAGGGCTGGTATTGAACACTGAAGCTTTCTTT
TRBV2	NA	NA	TRBJ2-1	CASSEVDEQFF	TGTGCCAGCAGTGAGGTCGATGAGCAGTTCTTC
TRBV18	TRBD1	few	TRBJ1-6	CASSPGQGEGNSPLHF	TGTGCCAGCTCACCTGGACAGGGGGAAGGTAATTCACCCCTCCACTTT
TRBV28	NA	NA	TRBJ1-4	CDDRGNSEKLFF	TGTGACGACCGGGGGAATAGTGAAAAACTGTTTTTT
TRBV6-4	NA	NA	TRBJ2-2	CASSDGHNTGELFF	TGTGCCAGCAGTGACGGGCACAACACCGGGGAGCTGTTTTTT
TRBV20-1	NA	NA	TRBJ1-2	CSASYGYTF	TGCAGTGCAAGTTATGGCTACACCTTC
TRBV2	TRBD2	NA	TRBJ2-1	CASIGTSNNEQFF	TGTGCCAGCATAGGGACTAGCAACAATGAGCAGTTCTTC
TRBV21-1	NA	NA	TRBJ2-7	CASETGTSYEQYF	TGTGCCAGCGAGACAGGGACCTCCTACGAGCAGTACTTC
TRBV5-1	NA	NA	TRBJ2-2	CASSPGSLNTGELFF	TGCGCCAGCAGCCCGGGGTCCTTGAACACCGGGGAGCTGTTTTTT
TRBV6-5	NA	NA	TRBJ1-5	CASSYSIGNTQPQHF	TGTGCCAGCAGTTACTCGATTGGCAACACGCAGCCCCAGCATTTT
TRBV11-2	TRBD1	NA	TRBJ1-2	CASRRIDRGSGGNYGYTF	TGTGCCAGCAGACGTATCGACAGGGGCTCAGGGGGTAACTATGGCTACACCTTC
TRBV28	NA	NA	TRBJ1-5	CATATPPGASFNQPQHF	TGTGCCACCGCCACTCCCCCCGGGGCCAGTTTCAATCAGCCCCAGCATTTT
TRBV6-5	NA	NA	TRBJ1-1	CASSYSGENTEAFF	TGTGCCAGCAGTTACTCTGGGGAGAACACTGAAGCTTTCTTT
TRBV28	NA	NA	TRBJ2-7	CASGSLKDEQYF	TGTGCCAGCGGATCTCTTAAGGACGAGCAGTACTTC
TRBV7-3	TRBD1	NA	TRBJ2-7	CASSLTAGGSYEQYF	TGTGCCAGCAGCTTAACGGCAGGGGGTAGCTACGAGCAGTACTTC
TRBV6-6	NA	NA	TRBJ2-7	CASSYSGALSYEQYF	TGTGCCAGCAGTTACTCAGGGGCCCTGTCCTACGAGCAGTACTTC
TRBV11-2	NA	NA	TRBJ1-1	CASSLILGAFF	TGTGCCAGCAGCCTAATCTTAGGGGCTTTCTTT
TRBV5-6	NA	NA	TRBJ2-5	CASSSYDREGETQYF	TGTGCCAGCAGCTCATACGACAGGGAGGGCGAGACCCAGTACTTC
TRBV19	TRBD1	once	TRBJ2-2	CASSTRTGGAAGELFF	TGTGCCAGTAGTACGCGGACAGGGGGCGCAGCCGGGGAGCTGTTTTTT
TRBV15	NA	NA	TRBJ2-1	CATSRPFRFNEQFF	TGTGCCACCAGCAGGCCTTTTCGATTCAATGAGCAGTTCTTC
TRBV28	NA	NA	TRBJ2-7	CASSSPGTYEQYF	TGTGCCAGCAGTTCTCCGGGGACCTACGAGCAGTACTTC
TRBV19	NA	NA	TRBJ1-1	CASTPGRGVSRHTEAFF	TGTGCCAGTACCCCGGGACGGGGGGTGTCTAGACACACTGAAGCTTTCTTT
TRBV27	NA	NA	TRBJ2-2	CASSYSRANTGELFF	TGTGCCAGCAGTTATTCCAGAGCTAACACCGGGGAGCTGTTTTTT
TRBV7-2	NA	NA	TRBJ1-3	CASSFPDIGNTIYF	TGTGCCAGCAGCTTTCCGGATATTGGAAACACCATATATTTT
TRBV11-2	TRBD1	NA	TRBJ2-1	CASSGRDRFFYNEQFF	TGTGCCAGCAGCGGTCGGGACAGATTCTTCTACAATGAGCAGTTCTTC
TRBV4-2	TRBD1	NA	TRBJ2-7	CASSQEGTGGYEQYF	TGTGCCAGCAGCCAAGAGGGGACAGGGGGCTACGAGCAGTACTTC
TRBV7-9	NA	NA	TRBJ1-2	CASTEGTDGYTF	TGTGCCAGCACAGAGGGAACGGATGGCTACACCTTC
TRBV9	TRBD1	NA	TRBJ2-5	CASSVGAGGPRETQYF	TGTGCCAGCAGCGTAGGTGCAGGGGGCCCCCGTGAGACCCAGTACTTC
TRBV10-2	NA	NA	TRBJ1-3	CASRETDLSSGNTIYF	TGCGCCAGCAGGGAGACCGACTTGAGCTCTGGAAACACCATATATTTT
TRBV19	NA	NA	TRBJ1-1	CASSIDLGSTEAFF	TGTGCCAGTAGTATCGATCTCGGGAGCACTGAAGCTTTCTTT
TRBV28	TRBD1	NA	TRBJ2-2	CASSFLGQITGELFF	TGTGCCAGCAGTTTTCTGGGACAGATCACCGGGGAGCTGTTTTTT
TRBV4-3	NA	NA	TRBJ1-6	CASSQDQGNNSPLHF	TGCGCCAGCAGCCAAGACCAGGGAAATAATTCACCCCTCCACTTT
TRBV6-1	NA	NA	TRBJ1-1	CASSDRTVEAFF	TGTGCCAGCAGTGACCGGACAGTTGAAGCTTTCTTT
TRBV11-2	TRBD1	NA	TRBJ2-2	CASSFSQGAFGELFF	TGTGCCAGCAGCTTCTCACAGGGGGCCTTCGGGGAGCTGTTTTTT
TRBV23-1	NA	NA	TRBJ2-7	CASSRGCRAREQYF	TGCGCCAGCAGTCGTGGGTGCAGAGCTCGAGAGCAGTACTTC
TRBV27	TRBD1	few	TRBJ1-2	CASSMSRDSIGYTF	TGTGCCAGCAGCATGAGCCGGGACAGTATTGGCTACACCTTC
TRBV14	TRBD1	NA	TRBJ1-5	CASSQVYKGTGGCQPQHF	TGTGCCAGCAGCCAAGTATATAAAGGGACAGGGGGCTGTCAGCCCCAGCATTTT
TRBV4-1	NA	few	TRBJ2-1	CASSQDNRADEQFF	TGCGCCAGCAGCCAAGATAACAGGGCCGATGAGCAGTTCTTC
TRBV28	TRBD1	NA	TRBJ2-7	CASSFEGQGLIEYF	TGTGCCAGCAGTTTCGAAGGACAGGGCCTTATTGAGTACTTC
TRBV27	NA	once	TRBJ2-1	CASSLTPSGSYNEQFF	TGTGCCAGCAGTTTAACTCCAAGCGGCTCCTACAATGAGCAGTTCTTC
TRBV14	NA	NA	TRBJ2-1	CASSQVSYNEQFF	TGTGCCAGCAGCCAAGTCTCCTACAATGAGCAGTTCTTC
TRBV30	NA	NA	TRBJ2-3	CAWSRSVTSTDTQYF	TGTGCCTGGAGTAGGTCTGTCACTAGCACAGATACGCAGTATTTT
TRBV5-1	NA	NA	TRBJ2-1	CASSTRGSGHEQFF	TGCGCCAGCAGTACCCGGGGGTCTGGGCATGAGCAGTTCTTC
TRBV5-8	NA	NA	TRBJ2-1	CASRLGRARFNEQFF	TGTGCCAGCAGACTCGGCCGTGCTCGCTTCAATGAGCAGTTCTTC
TRBV4-3	NA	NA	TRBJ1-1	CASSRSHGTSEAFF	TGCGCCAGCAGCCGCAGTCATGGAACTTCTGAAGCTTTCTTT